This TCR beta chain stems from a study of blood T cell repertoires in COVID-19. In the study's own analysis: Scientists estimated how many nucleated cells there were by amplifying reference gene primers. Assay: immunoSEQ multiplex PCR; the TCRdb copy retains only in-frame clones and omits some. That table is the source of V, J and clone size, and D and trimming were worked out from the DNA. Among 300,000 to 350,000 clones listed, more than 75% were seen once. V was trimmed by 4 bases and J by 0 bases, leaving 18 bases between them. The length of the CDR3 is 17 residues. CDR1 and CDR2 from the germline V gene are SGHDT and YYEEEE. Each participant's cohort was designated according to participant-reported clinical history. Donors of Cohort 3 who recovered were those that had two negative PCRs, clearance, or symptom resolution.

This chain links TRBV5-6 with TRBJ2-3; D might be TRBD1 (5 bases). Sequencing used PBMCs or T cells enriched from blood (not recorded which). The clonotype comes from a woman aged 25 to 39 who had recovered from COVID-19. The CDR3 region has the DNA TGTGCCAGCAGCCGCCCATTAACAGGTACTAGCACAGATACGCAGTATTTT. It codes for CASSRPLTGTSTDTQYF.